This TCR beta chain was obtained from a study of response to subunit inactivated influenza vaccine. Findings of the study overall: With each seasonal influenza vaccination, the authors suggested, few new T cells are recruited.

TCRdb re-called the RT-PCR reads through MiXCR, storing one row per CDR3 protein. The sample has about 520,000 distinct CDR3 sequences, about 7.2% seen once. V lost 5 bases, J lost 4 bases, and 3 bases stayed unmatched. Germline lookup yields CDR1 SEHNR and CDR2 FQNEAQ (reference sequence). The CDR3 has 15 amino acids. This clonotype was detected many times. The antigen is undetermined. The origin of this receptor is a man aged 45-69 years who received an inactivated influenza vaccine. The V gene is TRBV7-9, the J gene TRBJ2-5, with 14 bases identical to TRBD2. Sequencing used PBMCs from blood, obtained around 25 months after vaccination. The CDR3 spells CASSRLAGGSETQYF. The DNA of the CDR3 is TGTGCCAGCAGCCGACTAGCGGGGGGGTCAGAGACCCAGTACTTC.